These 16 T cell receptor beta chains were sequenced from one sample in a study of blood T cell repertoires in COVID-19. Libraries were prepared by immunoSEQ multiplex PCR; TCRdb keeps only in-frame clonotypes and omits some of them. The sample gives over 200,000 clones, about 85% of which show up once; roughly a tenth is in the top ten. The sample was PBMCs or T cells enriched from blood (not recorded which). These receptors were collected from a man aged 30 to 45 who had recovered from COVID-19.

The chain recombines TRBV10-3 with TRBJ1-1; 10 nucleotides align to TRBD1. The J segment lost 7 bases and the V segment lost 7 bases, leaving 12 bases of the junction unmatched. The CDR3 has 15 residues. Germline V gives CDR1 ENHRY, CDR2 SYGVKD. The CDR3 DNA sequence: TGTGCCATCAATAGAGACAGCCGGGACAGGGGTGAAGCTTTCTTT. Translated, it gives CAINRDSRDRGEAFF.

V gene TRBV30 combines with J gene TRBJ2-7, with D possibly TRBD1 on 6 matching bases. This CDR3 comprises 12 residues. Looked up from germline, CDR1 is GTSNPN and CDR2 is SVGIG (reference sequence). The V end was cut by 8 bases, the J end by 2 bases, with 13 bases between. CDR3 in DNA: TGTGCCCAAACCGGGACAACCTACGAGCAGTACTTC. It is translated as CAQTGTTYEQYF. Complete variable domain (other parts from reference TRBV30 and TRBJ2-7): SQTIHQWPATLVQPVGSPLSLECTVEGTSNPNLYWYRQAAGRGLQLLFYSVGIGQISSEVPQNLSASRPQDRQFILSSKKLLLSDSGFYLCAQTGTTYEQYFGPGTRLTVT.

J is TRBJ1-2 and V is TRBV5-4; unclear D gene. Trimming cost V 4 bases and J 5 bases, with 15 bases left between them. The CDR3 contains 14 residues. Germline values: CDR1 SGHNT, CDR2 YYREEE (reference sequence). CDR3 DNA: TGTGCCAGCAGCGTGTATGAATTGGCATATGGCTACACCTTC. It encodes CASSVYELAYGYTF.

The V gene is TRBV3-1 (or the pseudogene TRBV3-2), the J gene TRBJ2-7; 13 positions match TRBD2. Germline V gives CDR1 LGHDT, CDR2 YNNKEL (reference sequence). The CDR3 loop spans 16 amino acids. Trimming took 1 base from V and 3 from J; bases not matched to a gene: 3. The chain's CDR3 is CASSQGLAGGSYEQYF. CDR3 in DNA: TGTGCCAGCAGCCAAGGACTAGCGGGAGGCAGCTACGAGCAGTACTTC.

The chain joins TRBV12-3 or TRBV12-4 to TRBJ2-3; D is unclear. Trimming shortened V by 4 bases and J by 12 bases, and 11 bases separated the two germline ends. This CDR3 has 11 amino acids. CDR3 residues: CASSSFSTQYF. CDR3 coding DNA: TGTGCCAGCAGTTCCTTTAGCACCCAGTATTTT.

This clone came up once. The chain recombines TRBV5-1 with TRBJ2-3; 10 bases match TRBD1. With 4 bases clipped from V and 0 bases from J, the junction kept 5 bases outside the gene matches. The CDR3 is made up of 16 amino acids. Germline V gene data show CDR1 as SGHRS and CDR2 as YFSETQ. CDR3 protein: CASSRDRGRSTDTQYF. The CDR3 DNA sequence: TGCGCCAGCAGCCGGGACAGGGGCCGTAGCACAGATACGCAGTATTTT.

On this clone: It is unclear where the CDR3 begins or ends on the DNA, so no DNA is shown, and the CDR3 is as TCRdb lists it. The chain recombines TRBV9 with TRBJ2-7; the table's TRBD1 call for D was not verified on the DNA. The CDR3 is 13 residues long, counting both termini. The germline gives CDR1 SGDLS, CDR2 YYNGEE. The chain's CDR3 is CASSVGPGSIRYF.

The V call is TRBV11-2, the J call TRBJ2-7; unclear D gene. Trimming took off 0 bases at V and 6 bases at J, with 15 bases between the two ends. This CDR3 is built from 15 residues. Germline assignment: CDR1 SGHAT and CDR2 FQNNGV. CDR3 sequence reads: CASSLDSFPRSEQYF. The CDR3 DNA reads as TGTGCCAGCAGCTTAGACAGCTTTCCCAGGTCCGAGCAGTACTTC. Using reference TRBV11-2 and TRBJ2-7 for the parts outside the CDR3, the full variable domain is EAGVAQSPRYKIIEKRQSVAFWCNPISGHATLYWYQQILGQGPKLLIQFQNNGVVDDSQLPKDRFSAERLKGVDSTLKIQPAKLEDSAVYLCASSLDSFPRSEQYFGPGTRLTVT.

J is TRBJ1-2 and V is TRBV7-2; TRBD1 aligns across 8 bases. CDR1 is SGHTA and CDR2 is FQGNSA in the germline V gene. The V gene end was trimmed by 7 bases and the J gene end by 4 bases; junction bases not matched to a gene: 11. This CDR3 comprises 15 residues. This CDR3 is CASTPGQGDGYGYTF. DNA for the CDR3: TGTGCCAGCACCCCCGGACAGGGCGATGGCTATGGCTACACCTTC.

The CDR3, as DNA: TGTGCCACCAGTGCTTCCGGGGATGGCTACACCTTC. It encodes CATSASGDGYTF. The rearrangement links TRBV24-1 to TRBJ1-2; D is ambiguous. This CDR3 region has 12 residues. The ends were cut back, 5 bases at V and 6 bases at J, with 9 bases in the middle. Germline V gene sequence: CDR1 KGHDR, CDR2 SFDVKD.

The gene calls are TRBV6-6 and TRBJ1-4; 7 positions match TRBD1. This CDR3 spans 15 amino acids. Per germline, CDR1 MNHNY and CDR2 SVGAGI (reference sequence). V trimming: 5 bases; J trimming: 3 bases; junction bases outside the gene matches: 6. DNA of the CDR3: TGTGCCAGCAGTCCCAGGGACAGAGCTAATGAAAAACTGTTTTTT. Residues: CASSPRDRANEKLFF.

CDR3 residues: CASSLIAGAGDTQYF. For the CDR3, the DNA is TGTGCCAGCAGCTTGATAGCGGGAGCGGGCGATACGCAGTATTTT. The rearrangement uses TRBV7-2 and TRBJ2-3; 9 nucleotides align to TRBD2. CDR3 size: 15 residues. Germline CDR1 and CDR2: SGHTA and FQGNSA. V gave up 3 bases and J gave up 6 bases; unmatched junction bases: 7.

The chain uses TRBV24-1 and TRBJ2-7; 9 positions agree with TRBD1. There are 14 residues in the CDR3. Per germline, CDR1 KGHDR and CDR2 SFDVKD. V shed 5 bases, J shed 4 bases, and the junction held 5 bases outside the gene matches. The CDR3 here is CATSGQDRGYEQYF. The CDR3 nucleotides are TGTGCCACCAGTGGTCAGGACAGGGGATACGAGCAGTACTTC.

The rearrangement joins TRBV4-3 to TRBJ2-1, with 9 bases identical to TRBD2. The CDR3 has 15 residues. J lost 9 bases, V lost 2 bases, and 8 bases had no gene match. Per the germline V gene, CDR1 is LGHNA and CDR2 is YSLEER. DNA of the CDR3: TGCGCCAGCAGCCAATCAGGGACTAGCAATCCTGAGCAGTTCTTC. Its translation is CASSQSGTSNPEQFF.

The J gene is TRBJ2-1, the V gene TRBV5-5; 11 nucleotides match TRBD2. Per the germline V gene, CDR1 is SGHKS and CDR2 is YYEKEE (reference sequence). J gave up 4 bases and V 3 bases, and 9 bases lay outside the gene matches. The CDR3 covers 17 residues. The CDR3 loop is CASSSLRLAGRYNEQFF. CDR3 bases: TGTGCCAGCAGCTCCCTAAGACTAGCGGGGAGATACAATGAGCAGTTCTTC.

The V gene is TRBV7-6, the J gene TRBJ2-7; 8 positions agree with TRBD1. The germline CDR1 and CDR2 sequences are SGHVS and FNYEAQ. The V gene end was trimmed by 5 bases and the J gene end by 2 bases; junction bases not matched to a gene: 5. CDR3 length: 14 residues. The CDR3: CASSPDRGPYEQYF. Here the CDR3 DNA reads TGTGCCAGCAGCCCCGACAGGGGTCCCTACGAGCAGTACTTC. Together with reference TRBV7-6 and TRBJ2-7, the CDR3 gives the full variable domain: GAGVSQSPRYKVTKRGQDVALRCDPISGHVSLYWYRQALGQGPEFLTYFNYEAQQDKSGLPNDRFSAERPEGSISTLTIQRTEQRDSAMYRCASSPDRGPYEQYFGPGTRLTVT.